The 15 T cell receptor beta chains reported below all come from one sample, sequenced in a study of radiation and T cells in renal cell carcinoma. Time point defined: blood 2 weeks post-SBRT. As for treatment: 15 Gy SBRT to primary tumor, nephrectomy 4 weeks later. Data came from immunoSEQ multiplex PCR; TCRdb stores just in-frame clones and leaves some out. The sample records about 130,000 clones, 70% to 90% being singletons. Sequences were derived from blood, sampled from a patient whose treatment included radiotherapy and nephrectomy. The receptors come from a woman aged 60-75 years with renal cell carcinoma.

The V and J genes are TRBV5-1 and TRBJ2-1; TRBD1 aligns across 9 bases. Germline V CDR1 and CDR2: SGHRS, YFSETQ. The CDR3 is 17 residues long. V shed 4 bases, J shed 3 bases, and the junction held 11 bases outside the gene matches. This chain's CDR3 is CASSPGQGNVVYNEQFF. The CDR3 region has the DNA TGCGCCAGCAGCCCGGGACAGGGTAATGTCGTCTACAATGAGCAGTTCTTC. The full variable domain, rest sourced from reference TRBV5-1 and TRBJ2-1, is KAGVTQTPRYLIKTRGQQVTLSCSPISGHRSVSWYQQTPGQGLQFLFEYFSETQRNKGNFPGRFSGRQFSNSRSEMNVSTLELGDSALYLCASSPGQGNVVYNEQFFGPGTRLTVL.

The genes are TRBV7-6 and TRBJ2-5; TRBD2 matches 7 bases. The CDR3 is made up of 17 amino acids. V lost 5 bases and J lost 3; bases outside the gene matches: 15. Per the germline V gene, CDR1 is SGHVS and CDR2 is FNYEAQ. The CDR3 DNA sequence: TGTGCCAGCAGCCCCAGCCCTAGCGGTAGGATTAAAGAGACCCAGTACTTC. Translated: CASSPSPSGRIKETQYF.

This sequence joins TRBV6-6 and TRBJ1-1, with D perhaps TRBD1 (6 bases). CDR1 and CDR2 (germline): MNHNY, SVGAGI (reference sequence). CDR3 length: 13 residues. The V gene lost 7 bases and the J gene lost 1 base, with 10 bases spanning the gap. CDR3 in amino acids: CASTTTGNTEAFF. Here the CDR3 DNA reads TGTGCCAGCACCACGACAGGGAACACTGAAGCTTTCTTT.

V gene TRBV15 combines with J gene TRBJ2-7, with a possible D match to TRBD1 (5 bases). V lost 0 bases and J lost 3, with 12 bases in between. Per germline, CDR1 LNHNV and CDR2 YYDKDF (reference sequence). The CDR3 covers 15 residues. This CDR3 reads CATSRDLGDGYEQYF. In DNA, the CDR3 is TGTGCCACCAGCAGAGATCTAGGGGATGGCTACGAGCAGTACTTC.

A few counts support this clone. This chain uses TRBV20-1 with TRBJ1-1; no clear D gene. The CDR3 sequence is 11 residues long. V was pared by 2 bases and J by 13 bases, with 14 bases between. Germline V CDR1 and CDR2: DFQATT, SNEGSKA (reference sequence). The CDR3: CSARSAEGGFF. In DNA, the CDR3 is TGCAGTGCTAGAAGCGCGGAGGGAGGTTTCTTT.

As to this clone: Other DNA variants within this sample encode the same CDR3. V gene TRBV5-1 combines with J gene TRBJ2-3, with 9 bases identical to TRBD1. This CDR3 comprises 14 residues. The germline V gene encodes CDR1 SGHRS and CDR2 YFSETQ. V trimming: 2 bases; J trimming: 5 bases; junction bases outside the gene matches: 3. The CDR3 sequence: CASSFTGQGDTQYF. In nucleotides, the CDR3 is TGCGCCAGCAGCTTTACGGGACAGGGAGATACGCAGTATTTT.

The rearrangement links TRBV28 to TRBJ1-1; 7 positions match TRBD1. Germline CDR1 MDHEN, CDR2 SYDVKM. The CDR3 consists of 13 residues. V was clipped by 6 bases and J by 5 bases; unmatched bases: 6. The CDR3 protein is CASSTGVRTEAFF. The DNA for the CDR3 is TGTGCCAGCAGCACAGGGGTTCGGACTGAAGCTTTCTTT.

The chain is built from TRBV7-9 and TRBJ2-5; 7 positions match TRBD2. V was clipped by 2 bases and J by 5 bases; unmatched bases: 2. Germline-derived CDR1 and CDR2 are SEHNR and FQNEAQ (reference sequence). The CDR3 is 13 residues long. The CDR3 region is CASSLRGDETQYF. DNA of the CDR3: TGTGCCAGCAGCTTACGGGGGGACGAGACCCAGTACTTC.

The chain carries TRBV19 and TRBJ1-2; tentatively, D is TRBD1 (5 bases). Germline V gene data show CDR1 as LNHDA and CDR2 as SQIVND (reference sequence). CDR3 length: 15 residues. V was cut by 10 bases and J by 4 bases, with 22 bases left in between. The CDR3, as DNA: TGTGCCACCGACAGTGGCCGCGGGCTACTCTATGGCTACACCTTC. It translates to CATDSGRGLLYGYTF.

CDR3 region: CASSSGAFEAFF. CDR3 nucleotide sequence: TGTGCCAGCAGCTCAGGGGCCTTTGAAGCTTTCTTT. The chain combines TRBV7-2 with TRBJ1-1, with D possibly matching TRBD1 (6 bases). Germline V lookup: CDR1 SGHTA, CDR2 FQGNSA. V was clipped by 4 bases and J by 7 bases, with 10 bases between them. The CDR3 totals 12 residues. Full variable domain (remainder filled in from reference TRBV7-2 and TRBJ1-1): GAGVSQSPSNKVTEKGKDVELRCDPISGHTALYWYRQSLGQGLEFLIYFQGNSAPDKSGLPSDRFSAERTGGSVSTLTIQRTQQEDSAVYLCASSSGAFEAFFGQGTRLTVV.

This chain joins TRBV7-3 and TRBJ2-5; the match to TRBD2 covers 9 bases. CDR1 SGHTA and CDR2 FQGTGA come from the germline V gene. The CDR3 sequence is 16 residues long. Trimming cost V 0 bases and J 4 bases; bases outside gene matches: 6. CDR3 DNA: TGTGCCAGCAGCTTAACTGCGGGGGGGCGTGCAGAGACCCAGTACTTC. It codes for CASSLTAGGRAETQYF.

Concerning this clone itself: This sample also contains other DNA sequences that code for the same CDR3. V usage is TRBV30 and J usage is TRBJ1-1; D is unclear. Per the germline V gene, CDR1 is GTSNPN and CDR2 is SVGIG (reference sequence). V lost 2 bases and J lost 0, with 10 bases in between. The CDR3 consists of 14 residues. The CDR3: CAWSPPRLNTEAFF. CDR3 DNA: TGTGCCTGGAGTCCCCCGAGGTTGAACACTGAAGCTTTCTTT.

V is TRBV6-5 and J is TRBJ1-2; 7 bases align to TRBD1. The V segment lost 6 bases and the J segment 4 bases; nucleotides outside the gene matches: 11. The CDR3 is 15 residues long. The germline gives CDR1 MNHEY, CDR2 SVGAGI. DNA for the CDR3: TGTGCCAGCAGCCGAAGACAGGGTGAGGCCTATGGCTACACCTTC. This gives the protein CASSRRQGEAYGYTF.

The rearrangement uses TRBV10-3 and TRBJ1-3, with 9 bases lining up with TRBD1. After removal of 0 bases from V and 10 bases from J, the junction contained 7 bases not matched to a gene. Germline CDR1 is ENHRY and CDR2 is SYGVKD. The CDR3 sequence is 15 residues long. The DNA of the CDR3 is TGTGCCATCAGTGAGTCGGGGGACAGGGTTTCGACCATATATTTT. Translating it yields CAISESGDRVSTIYF.

The CDR3 loop is CATGGGGGSEAFF. Here the CDR3 DNA reads TGTGCCACCGGTGGGGGTGGAGGTTCTGAAGCTTTCTTT. V is TRBV10-3 and J is TRBJ1-1; maybe TRBD1 (5 bases). The germline V gene encodes CDR1 ENHRY and CDR2 SYGVKD. Deletions cut 10 bases from V and 6 bases from J, with 18 bases between. The CDR3 runs to 13 residues.